The clone carrying this T cell receptor (beta chain) was seen only a few times. Its antigen is not identified. TCRdb re-analysed the 5' RACE reads in MiXCR, keeping a single row per CDR3 protein. Of 580,000 or so distinct CDR3 sequences in the sample, 17% are singletons; the top ten hold about 8.1%. The sample belongs to a study of T-cell memory formation after mild COVID-19. Study-wide points: Those CD4+ clones that contracted were mainly in CM and EM (CD8+ ones in EMRA). There were some responding clones in pre-infection memory, which suggested that cross-reactive memory had joined.

Per germline, CDR1 MGHRA and CDR2 YSYEKL. There are 13 residues in the CDR3. V lost 4 bases and J 4 bases, leaving 11 bases between the germline ends. The source material was PBMCs or a T cell subset sorted from them (not recorded which). The chain carries TRBV4-1 and TRBJ2-7; D is ambiguous. This clonotype was obtained from an adult woman who had mild COVID-19 (a few samples of this study predate the infection). Cell type and time point are not known. Written as DNA, the CDR3 is TGCGCCAGCAGCCTAAAGACCCCTTACGAGCAGTACTTC. Its protein product is CASSLKTPYEQYF.